Below, 3 T cell receptor beta chains from the same sample are listed, as sequenced in a study of shared clonotypes between healthy human individuals. This table comes from immunoSEQ multiplex PCR, and its TCRdb copy is limited to in-frame clones, with some not included. The sample records some 2,400,000 clones, under 97% being singletons. The specimen was naive CD4+ T cells sorted from blood. Subset indicated: CD45RA+ positively selected. These receptors all stem from a young man in good health.

The chain has TRBV5-1 and TRBJ1-2, with 7 bases that match TRBD1. Losses at the gene ends were 1 base for V and 8 bases for J; bases not matched to a gene: 14. This CDR3 contains 16 residues. Germline loops: CDR1 SGHRS, CDR2 YFSETQ. This chain's CDR3 is CASSLSNTGTAIGYTF. In DNA form, the CDR3 reads TGCGCCAGCAGCTTGAGTAATACCGGGACAGCGATAGGCTACACCTTC.

This sequence joins TRBV27 and TRBJ1-5; 9 positions agree with TRBD1. Germline values: CDR1 MNHEY, CDR2 SMNVEV (reference sequence). There are 15 residues in the CDR3. Losses at the gene ends were 6 bases for V and 3 bases for J; bases not matched to a gene: 6. The CDR3 sequence is CASSSGQGNNQPQHF. The CDR3 DNA sequence: TGTGCCAGCAGCTCCGGACAGGGGAACAATCAGCCCCAGCATTTT.

As to this clone: The identical CDR3 is also encoded by other nucleotide sequences in the sample. The chain combines TRBV19 with TRBJ1-5; no definite D call. The CDR3 is made up of 14 amino acids. CDR1 is LNHDA, CDR2 SQIVND, per germline (reference sequence). V dropped 0 bases and J dropped 1 base, with 4 bases sitting between them. The CDR3 region is CASSIEDSNQPQHF. The CDR3 DNA reads TGTGCCAGTAGTATAGAGGACAGCAATCAGCCCCAGCATTTT.